This entry lists 27 T cell receptor beta chains sequenced from one sample in a study of shared clonotypes between healthy human individuals. Profiled with immunoSEQ multiplex PCR; TCRdb holds only in-frame clones, not every one. In the table there are around 990,000 clones, approximately 77% of which are singletons. The sample comprised memory CD4+ T cells from PBMCs. Indicated subset: CD45RA-negative fraction. The receptors were sampled from a young man in good health. Some clones in this sample may be carry-over from other donors' samples.

The V call is TRBV30, the J call TRBJ1-1; D not resolved. V dropped 4 bases and J dropped 6 bases, with 9 bases sitting between them. Germline V CDR1 and CDR2: GTSNPN, SVGIG (reference sequence). The CDR3 is 11 amino acids. CDR3 residues: CAWKFGPEAFF. For the CDR3, the DNA is TGTGCCTGGAAATTTGGTCCTGAAGCTTTCTTT.

The CDR3 nucleotides read TGTGCCACTGCTAGCGGGAGGGCCCCAGGCGAGACCCAGTACTTC. Translating gives CATASGRAPGETQYF. The chain uses TRBV2 and TRBJ2-5; 12 nucleotides match TRBD2. V lost 10 bases and J lost 5; bases outside the gene matches: 11. Germline-derived CDR1 and CDR2 are SNHLY and FYNNEI. The CDR3 consists of 15 residues.

The chain has TRBV18 and TRBJ2-1; TRBD1 is a possible D gene (6 bases). With 1 base removed from V and 1 base from J, the gap between germline ends came to 11 bases. CDR1 KGHSH and CDR2 LQKENI come from the germline V gene. The CDR3 sequence is 16 residues long. The CDR3 DNA is TGTGCCAGCTCACCACTACAACAGGGTTCCTACAATGAGCAGTTCTTC. Its protein is CASSPLQQGSYNEQFF.

This chain connects TRBV7-3 to TRBJ1-1, with a weak D call TRBD1 (5 bases). This CDR3 has 14 amino acids. The V gene lost 5 bases and the J gene lost 0 bases, with 10 bases spanning the gap. Germline CDR1 reads SGHTA; CDR2 reads FQGTGA. In nucleotides, the CDR3 is TGTGCCAGCAGCCCTACGGGGGTGAACACTGAAGCTTTCTTT. Protein sequence: CASSPTGVNTEAFF.

For the CDR3, the DNA is TGTGCCAGCAGCCAGCTACGAGGGGTTCCGGATACGCAGTATTTT. Amino acid sequence: CASSQLRGVPDTQYF. V and J are TRBV11-2 and TRBJ2-3, with D perhaps given as TRBD1 or TRBD2 (5 bases each). Germline V lookup: CDR1 SGHAT, CDR2 FQNNGV. The CDR3 runs 15 residues. Trimming took off 5 bases at V and 6 bases at J, with 18 bases between the two ends.

The chain is built from TRBV5-1 and TRBJ2-3; D not resolved. The CDR3 covers 14 residues. Germline CDR1 and CDR2: SGHRS and YFSETQ. V dropped 5 bases and J dropped 6 bases, with 16 bases sitting between them. The CDR3 reads CASSRRAVTDTQYF. In DNA, the CDR3 is TGCGCCAGCAGTAGGCGAGCAGTCACGGATACGCAGTATTTT.

The J gene is TRBJ1-4, the V gene TRBV5-1; D possibly corresponds to TRBD1 (6 bases). Germline V gives CDR1 SGHRS, CDR2 YFSETQ. The V end lost 4 bases, the J end lost 5 bases, and 12 bases lay between the germline ends. The CDR3 spans 14 residues. The CDR3 protein is CASSQGPINEKLFF. The DNA for the CDR3 is TGCGCCAGCAGCCAGGGGCCGATAAATGAAAAACTGTTTTTT. Full variable domain (rest looked up from reference TRBV5-1 and TRBJ1-4): KAGVTQTPRYLIKTRGQQVTLSCSPISGHRSVSWYQQTPGQGLQFLFEYFSETQRNKGNFPGRFSGRQFSNSRSEMNVSTLELGDSALYLCASSQGPINEKLFFGSGTQLSVL.

There are many counts of this clone. V gene TRBV19 combines with J gene TRBJ2-2; no reliable D call. Germline values: CDR1 LNHDA, CDR2 SQIVND (reference sequence). The CDR3 is made up of 15 amino acids. V dropped 1 base and J dropped 3 bases, with 9 bases sitting between them. The CDR3 spells CASSIVRWDTGELFF. The DNA for the CDR3 is TGTGCCAGTAGTATAGTGCGATGGGACACCGGGGAGCTGTTTTTT. Looking up the rest from reference TRBV19 and TRBJ2-2 gives the full variable domain: DGGITQSPKYLFRKEGQNVTLSCEQNLNHDAMYWYRQDPGQGLRLIYYSQIVNDFQKGDIAEGYSVSREKKESFPLTVTSAQKNPTAFYLCASSIVRWDTGELFFGEGSRLTVL.

The rearrangement uses TRBV29-1 and TRBJ1-4; possible D gene TRBD1, 6 bases. The CDR3 spans 14 residues. The V end was cut by 3 bases, the J end by 7 bases, with 15 bases between. Germline CDR1 and CDR2: SQVTM and ANQGSEA. The CDR3 DNA sequence: TGCAGCGTTGATTATTCAGGGGATGGTGAAAAACTGTTTTTT. Amino acids: CSVDYSGDGEKLFF.

This clone occurred a few times. This chain's CDR3 is CASSQVFGGQEKLFF. The CDR3 DNA sequence: TGCGCCAGCAGCCAAGTGTTTGGGGGACAGGAAAAACTGTTTTTT. The chain has TRBV4-3 and TRBJ1-4; TRBD1 matches at 7 bases. The junction had 7 bases not matched to a gene; V was cut back by 1 base and J by 8 bases. The CDR3 totals 15 residues. Germline CDR1 and CDR2: LGHNA and YSLEER.

V usage is TRBV6-1 and J usage is TRBJ1-5; 8 nucleotides agree with TRBD1. The germline V gene has CDR1 MNHNS and CDR2 SASEGT. The CDR3 loop spans 14 amino acids. Unmatched junction bases numbered 7, after V lost 3 bases and J lost 9 bases. CDR3 residues: CASSDRGPPGPQHF. Here the CDR3 DNA reads TGTGCCAGCAGTGACAGGGGGCCCCCAGGGCCCCAGCATTTT.

This clone was recorded once. The J gene is TRBJ1-2, the V gene TRBV5-1, with D maybe TRBD1 (6 bases). Per the germline V gene, CDR1 is SGHRS and CDR2 is YFSETQ. The V gene lost 0 bases and the J gene lost 2 bases, with 14 bases spanning the gap. This CDR3 region has 16 residues. The CDR3 region is CASSLDYRDSNYGYTF. As DNA, the CDR3 is TGCGCCAGCAGCTTGGATTACAGGGATTCAAACTATGGCTACACCTTC.

This chain uses TRBV5-6 with TRBJ1-1, with no clear D. CDR1 is SGHDT and CDR2 is YYEEEE in the germline V gene. V shed 6 bases and J shed 0 bases, with 9 bases lying between them. CDR3 length equals 13 residues. The CDR3 is CASTSAMNTEAFF. DNA of the CDR3: TGTGCCAGCACGTCGGCTATGAACACTGAAGCTTTCTTT.

The V gene is TRBV7-9, the J gene TRBJ2-6; a possible D gene is TRBD1 (5 bases). Germline CDR1 and CDR2: SEHNR and FQNEAQ (reference sequence). V dropped 6 bases and J dropped 1 base, with 22 bases sitting between them. CDR3 size: 19 residues. The DNA of the CDR3 is TGTGCCAGCAGGACGGACATTCGGCGCCCCCTGTCTGGGGCCAACGTCCTGACTTTC. It is translated as CASRTDIRRPLSGANVLTF.

This clone was counted only a few times. The J gene is TRBJ1-4, the V gene TRBV28; 9 bases match TRBD1. From germline, CDR1 is MDHEN and CDR2 SYDVKM. Trimming took 8 bases from V and 7 from J; bases not matched to a gene: 14. The length of the CDR3 is 16 residues. The CDR3 sequence: CASEAPAGQGVEKLFF. In DNA, the CDR3 is TGTGCCAGCGAGGCGCCAGCGGGACAGGGCGTTGAAAAACTGTTTTTT.

The V call is TRBV28, the J call TRBJ2-3, with TRBD1 as a possible D gene (6 bases). The CDR3 sequence is 14 residues long. V was pared by 5 bases and J by 6 bases, with 15 bases between. CDR1 and CDR2 from the germline V gene are MDHEN and SYDVKM. CDR3 in amino acids: CASSTTGRRDTQYF. The CDR3 nucleotides are TGTGCCAGCAGTACCACAGGGCGTCGGGATACGCAGTATTTT.

V is TRBV19 and J is TRBJ1-1, with 7 bases lining up with TRBD1. This CDR3 region has 15 residues. The ends lost 3 bases at V and 1 base at J; junction bases unmatched: 5. Per germline, CDR1 LNHDA and CDR2 SQIVND (reference sequence). In nucleotides, the CDR3 is TGTGCCAGTAGTATTACTCGGACAGGGAACACTGAAGCTTTCTTT. It is translated as CASSITRTGNTEAFF.

The genes are TRBV25-1 and TRBJ2-7; TRBD1 agrees at 9 bases. V shed 1 base and J 4 bases; nucleotides not matched to a gene: 8. The germline gives CDR1 MGHDK, CDR2 SYGVNS. The CDR3 sequence is 16 residues long. Here the CDR3 reads CASSESGNRGLYEQYF. CDR3 nucleotide sequence: TGTGCCAGCAGTGAATCTGGTAACAGGGGGCTATACGAGCAGTACTTC.

The chain has TRBV5-1 and TRBJ2-7, with D unclear. The CDR3 totals 12 residues. The germline V gene has CDR1 SGHRS and CDR2 YFSETQ. Trimming took off 3 bases at V and 6 bases at J, with 10 bases between the two ends. The chain's CDR3 is CASSSGAPEQYF. CDR3 nucleotide sequence: TGCGCCAGCAGCTCTGGAGCCCCCGAGCAGTACTTC.

The chain combines TRBV28 with TRBJ1-5; D gene ambiguous. V was clipped by 7 bases and J by 0 bases, with 13 bases between them. Germline CDR1 reads MDHEN; CDR2 reads SYDVKM. This CDR3 is 15 amino acids long. In nucleotides, the CDR3 is TGTGCCAGCAATGACGGCCCATATAGCAATCAGCCCCAGCATTTT. This gives the protein CASNDGPYSNQPQHF.

The chain employs TRBV10-3 and TRBJ2-5; 7 bases are shared with TRBD2. The CDR3 consists of 13 residues. Germline CDR1 and CDR2: ENHRY and SYGVKD. V gave up 2 bases and J gave up 6 bases; unmatched junction bases: 3. This CDR3 reads CAISEGLDKTQYF. In nucleotides, the CDR3 is TGTGCCATCAGTGAGGGACTAGATAAGACCCAGTACTTC.

CDR3 nucleotide sequence: TGTGCCAGCTCCCCCGGCAGCTCCCTCCAAGAGACCCAGTACTTC. Its protein is CASSPGSSLQETQYF. The V gene is TRBV18, the J gene TRBJ2-5; D is unclear. CDR1 and CDR2 (germline): KGHSH, LQKENI. The CDR3 is made up of 15 amino acids. The V end was cut by 6 bases, the J end by 1 base, with 15 bases between.

Details on this clone: Relative to the germline gene, one junction end is altered; a read error may explain this. The V call is TRBV30, the J call TRBJ1-1; D not resolved. This CDR3 has 11 amino acids. Germline V gives CDR1 GTSNPN, CDR2 SVGIG (reference sequence). The CDR3 nucleotides are TGTGCCTGGAGTGTACGGCAGACTTTAGTTTTT. This sequence encodes CAWSVRQTLVF.

V and J are TRBV7-9 and TRBJ2-3; the D gene is possibly TRBD2 (5 bases). The V gene lost 1 base and the J gene lost 0 bases, with 8 bases spanning the gap. The germline V gene encodes CDR1 SEHNR and CDR2 FQNEAQ (reference sequence). This CDR3 spans 15 amino acids. CDR3 region: CASSLGRTSTDTQYF. In nucleotides, the CDR3 is TGTGCCAGCAGCTTAGGGCGGACTAGCACAGATACGCAGTATTTT.

For this clone: The sample contains more than one DNA sequence encoding this CDR3. The rearrangement uses TRBV9 and TRBJ2-1, with a possible D match to TRBD2 (5 bases). The CDR3 is made up of 14 amino acids. V was shortened by 0 bases and J by 4 bases, with 8 bases between the two germline ends. CDR1 and CDR2 (germline): SGDLS, YYNGEE. For the CDR3, the DNA is TGTGCCAGCAGCGTAGACAGCGGTTACAATGAGCAGTTCTTC. Protein product: CASSVDSGYNEQFF. Combining the CDR3 with reference TRBV9 and TRBJ2-1 gives the whole variable domain DSGVTQTPKHLITATGQRVTLRCSPRSGDLSVYWYQQSLDQGLQFLIQYYNGEERAKGNILERFSAQQFPDLHSELNLSSLELGDSALYFCASSVDSGYNEQFFGPGTRLTVL.

This chain uses TRBV2 with TRBJ1-2; D is undetermined. Per the germline V gene, CDR1 is SNHLY and CDR2 is FYNNEI. CDR3 length: 14 amino acids. V lost 5 bases, J lost 7 bases, and 17 bases lay in between. The CDR3 coding sequence is TGTGCCAGCAGTTACTCCGGCCTGGAGGGTGGCTACACCTTC. Its protein product is CASSYSGLEGGYTF.

The chain recombines TRBV5-4 with TRBJ2-2; 7 nucleotides line up with TRBD1. The CDR3 totals 16 residues. V shed 5 bases and J 0 bases; nucleotides not matched to a gene: 7. The germline V gene has CDR1 SGHNT and CDR2 YYREEE (reference sequence). The CDR3 here is CASSHGTASNTGELFF. CDR3 DNA sequence: TGTGCCAGCAGTCACGGGACAGCATCGAACACCGGGGAGCTGTTTTTT.